This T cell receptor (beta chain) was documented in a study of cytomegalovirus exposure and HLA in healthy donors. This CDR3 has 14 amino acids. Germline-derived CDR1 and CDR2 are MNHNS and SASEGT. V was pared by 7 bases and J by 2 bases, with 13 bases between. Assay: immunoSEQ multiplex PCR; the TCRdb copy retains only in-frame clones and omits some. The table lists about 130,000 clones, nearly 90% of them singletons. This TCR was recovered from a man aged 25 to 40 in good health and CMV-seronegative. The V call is TRBV6-1, the J call TRBJ2-3, with TRBD1 as a possible D gene (5 bases). The sample taken for sequencing was PBMCs. The CDR3 DNA follows: TGTGCCAGCAAATGGCAGGGTCTCACAGATACGCAGTATTTT. Translated: CASKWQGLTDTQYF.